These 3 T cell receptor beta chains were sequenced from one sample in a study of blood T cell repertoires in COVID-19. The data were produced by immunoSEQ multiplex PCR, yet TCRdb's version contains in-frame clones alone and is incomplete. The sample shows 300,000 to 450,000 clones, approximately 81% of them seen only once. Sequenced: peripheral blood. These receptor sequences come from a woman aged 18-35 years with acute or convalescent COVID-19.

V usage is TRBV5-4 and J usage is TRBJ1-1, with D possibly being TRBD1 (6 bases). Germline-derived CDR1 and CDR2 are SGHNT and YYREEE (reference sequence). Trimming took 3 bases from V and 4 from J, leaving 10 bases between them. This CDR3 contains 13 residues. The CDR3 here is CASSYTGFTEAFF. In nucleotides, the CDR3 is TGTGCCAGCAGCTACACAGGGTTCACTGAAGCTTTCTTT.

As regards this clone: The sample has other DNA sequences that encode this CDR3 too. The chain couples TRBV12-3 or TRBV12-4 to TRBJ1-4, with unresolved D. The CDR3 consists of 11 residues. V lost 2 bases and J 7 bases, leaving 2 bases between the germline ends. The CDR3 spells CASSLREKLFF. For the CDR3, the DNA is TGTGCCAGCAGTTTACGTGAAAAACTGTTTTTT.

The chain uses TRBV11-2 and TRBJ2-7; TRBD2 is a possible D gene (6 bases). CDR1 and CDR2 (germline): SGHAT, FQNNGV. The CDR3 is 14 residues long. Trimming shortened V by 5 bases and J by 0 bases, and 11 bases separated the two germline ends. The CDR3: CASSDPGSSYEQYF. CDR3 nucleotides: TGTGCCAGCAGCGACCCCGGGAGCTCCTACGAGCAGTACTTC.